The 10 T cell receptor beta chains below all came from one sample that was sequenced in a study of T cell repertoires in cytomegalovirus infection. Using its own MiXCR run on the reads, TCRdb lists one record per CDR3 protein. Of about 160,000 distinct CDR3 sequences listed, 17% were seen once; the top ten hold roughly a sixth. Sequencing used CD8+ T cells from PBMCs. The receptors here all came from a human donor in good health (CMV status not recorded). Some clones in this sample may be carry-over from other donors' samples.

The chain is built from TRBV3-1 and TRBJ2-5; D uncertain. This CDR3 comprises 15 residues. Germline values: CDR1 LGHDT, CDR2 YNNKEL (reference sequence). Trimming stripped 0 bases from V and 4 bases from J, with 12 bases between. The CDR3 sequence: CASSQDHQISETQYF. The CDR3 DNA sequence: TGTGCCAGCAGCCAAGATCACCAGATCTCAGAGACCCAGTACTTC.

V usage is TRBV7-2 and J usage is TRBJ2-1; D remains unclear. The CDR3 covers 12 residues. The germline gives CDR1 SGHTA, CDR2 FQGNSA. Trimming stripped 5 bases from V and 7 bases from J, with 9 bases between. As DNA, the CDR3 is TGTGCCAGCAGCCAACCCCCAAATGAGCAGTTCTTC. Translated, it gives CASSQPPNEQFF.

In its sample, this clonotype was seen a few times. The V gene is TRBV20-1, the J gene TRBJ1-6, with TRBD1 identical over 9 bases. The germline CDR1 and CDR2 sequences are DFQATT and SNEGSKA (reference sequence). The J segment lost 8 bases and the V segment lost 0 bases, leaving 2 bases of the junction unmatched. CDR3 length: 14 residues. The CDR3 protein is CSAREDRGHSPLHF. In DNA, the CDR3 is TGCAGTGCTAGAGAGGACAGGGGACATTCACCCCTCCACTTT.

The chain recombines TRBV29-1 with TRBJ2-7; D ambiguous. Germline V CDR1 and CDR2: SQVTM, ANQGSEA. Trimming removed 1 base from V and 5 bases from J, with 12 bases in between. This CDR3 region has 13 residues. The CDR3 region is CSVEVGVSNEQYF. The CDR3 nucleotides are TGCAGCGTTGAAGTTGGAGTTTCGAACGAGCAGTACTTC.

The chain recombines TRBV7-2 with TRBJ2-2, with 16 nucleotides matching TRBD2. Germline V gene sequence: CDR1 SGHTA, CDR2 FQGNSA. This CDR3 is 17 amino acids long. With V trimmed by 3 bases and J by 8 bases, 6 bases remained unmatched. CDR3 residues: CASSLGLAGGPAGELFF. CDR3 bases: TGTGCCAGCAGCTTGGGACTAGCGGGGGGGCCTGCAGGGGAGCTGTTTTTT.

The V gene is TRBV6-2 or TRBV6-3, the J gene TRBJ1-1, with D hard to call. The CDR3 sequence is 14 residues long. Trimming left V 4 bases short and J 1 base short, with 10 bases between. Germline CDR1 is MNHEY and CDR2 is SVGEGT. CDR3 region: CASSWQKANTEAFF. The CDR3 nucleotides read TGTGCCAGCAGTTGGCAGAAAGCGAACACTGAAGCTTTCTTT.

This clonotype has more than one count but fewer than ten. This chain uses TRBV7-8 with TRBJ2-2; the match to TRBD1 covers 11 bases. J gave up 0 bases and V 5 bases, and 17 bases lay outside the gene matches. The CDR3 spans 21 residues. Germline lookup yields CDR1 SGHVS and CDR2 FQNEAQ. CDR3 protein: CASSPRLRTGGPKANTGELFF. DNA of the CDR3: TGTGCCAGCAGCCCTAGACTTAGGACAGGGGGCCCAAAAGCGAACACCGGGGAGCTGTTTTTT. The whole variable domain, remainder taken from reference TRBV7-8 and TRBJ2-2, is GAGVSQSPRYKVAKRGQDVALRCDPISGHVSLFWYQQALGQGPEFLTYFQNEAQLDKSGLPSDRFFAERPEGSVSTLKIQRTQQEDSAVYLCASSPRLRTGGPKANTGELFFGEGSRLTVL.

This clonotype was counted only a few times. The rearrangement joins TRBV6-2 or TRBV6-3 to TRBJ2-2; 7 nucleotides align to TRBD2. Germline V gene lookup returns CDR1 MNHEY and CDR2 SVGEGT. This CDR3 has 17 residues. The J segment lost 1 base and the V segment lost 6 bases, leaving 11 bases of the junction unmatched. CDR3 DNA: TGTGCCAGCAGACAAAACGGGCTAGCGGTGAACACCGGGGAGCTGTTTTTT. It codes for CASRQNGLAVNTGELFF.

This chain links TRBV19 with TRBJ2-3, with 8 bases aligning to TRBD1. This CDR3 is built from 14 residues. In germline, CDR1 is LNHDA, CDR2 SQIVND (reference sequence). V shed 4 bases and J 5 bases; nucleotides not matched to a gene: 5. CDR3 DNA: TGTGCCAGTAGTACTGAAGGACAGGGAGATACGCAGTATTTT. This translates into CASSTEGQGDTQYF.

The genes are TRBV7-2 and TRBJ1-2; no definite D call. CDR3 size: 11 residues. Germline assignment: CDR1 SGHTA and CDR2 FQGNSA. The V gene lost 4 bases and the J gene lost 13 bases, with 13 bases spanning the gap. For the CDR3, the DNA is TGTGCCAGCAGCTCCCGGACCTCCGGCACCTTC. It yields the protein CASSSRTSGTF.